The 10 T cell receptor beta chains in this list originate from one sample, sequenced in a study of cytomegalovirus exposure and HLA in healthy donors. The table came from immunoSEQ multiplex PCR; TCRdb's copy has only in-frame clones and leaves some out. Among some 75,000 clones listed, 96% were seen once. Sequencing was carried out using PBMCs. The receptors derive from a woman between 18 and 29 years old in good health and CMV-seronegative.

CDR3 bases: TGTGCCAGCAGCCCCGCGCTAGCGGGAGCTTCCTACGAGCAGTACTTC. Its translation is CASSPALAGASYEQYF. V usage is TRBV9 and J usage is TRBJ2-7, with 10 nucleotides matching TRBD2. This CDR3 region has 16 residues. Germline V gene lookup returns CDR1 SGDLS and CDR2 YYNGEE. V shed 4 bases, J shed 1 base, and the junction held 8 bases outside the gene matches.

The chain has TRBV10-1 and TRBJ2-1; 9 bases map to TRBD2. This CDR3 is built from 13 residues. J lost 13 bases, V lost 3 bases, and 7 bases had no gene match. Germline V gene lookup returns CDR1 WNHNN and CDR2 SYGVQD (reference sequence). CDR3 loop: CASSERLAGVQFF. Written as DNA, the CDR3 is TGCGCCAGCAGTGAAAGATTAGCGGGAGTTCAGTTCTTC.

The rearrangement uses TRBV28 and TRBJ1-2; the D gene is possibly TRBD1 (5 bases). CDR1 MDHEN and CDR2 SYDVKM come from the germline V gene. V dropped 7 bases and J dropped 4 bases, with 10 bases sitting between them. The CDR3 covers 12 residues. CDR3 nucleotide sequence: TGTGCCAGCACGGGACTGCCCTATGGCTACACCTTC. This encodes CASTGLPYGYTF.

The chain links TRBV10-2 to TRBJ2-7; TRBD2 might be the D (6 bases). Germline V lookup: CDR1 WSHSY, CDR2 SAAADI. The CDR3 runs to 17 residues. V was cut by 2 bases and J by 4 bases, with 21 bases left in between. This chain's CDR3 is CASSEPRRGGASYEQYF. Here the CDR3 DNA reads TGCGCCAGCAGTGAGCCCCGTCGCGGCGGGGCGAGTTACGAGCAGTACTTC.

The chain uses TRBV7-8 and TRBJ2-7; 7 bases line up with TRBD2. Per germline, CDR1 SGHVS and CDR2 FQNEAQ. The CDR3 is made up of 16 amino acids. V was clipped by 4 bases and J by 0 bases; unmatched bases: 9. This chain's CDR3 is CASSWEAGRSSYEQYF. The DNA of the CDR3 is TGTGCCAGCAGCTGGGAAGCGGGGAGGAGCTCCTACGAGCAGTACTTC.

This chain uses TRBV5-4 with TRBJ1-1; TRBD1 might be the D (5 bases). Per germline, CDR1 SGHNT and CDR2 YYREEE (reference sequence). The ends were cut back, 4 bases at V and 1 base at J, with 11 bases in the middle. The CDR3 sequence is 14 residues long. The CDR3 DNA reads TGTGCCAGCAGCGCCCCGGACAAGAACACTGAAGCTTTCTTT. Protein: CASSAPDKNTEAFF.

The CDR3 DNA reads TGTGCCAGCAGCCATCCAACCGGGACAGAATACAATGAGCAGTTCTTC. Translating gives CASSHPTGTEYNEQFF. The V and J genes are TRBV13 and TRBJ2-1; 7 nucleotides line up with TRBD1. CDR1 PRHDT and CDR2 FYEKMQ come from the germline V gene (reference sequence). The J segment lost 4 bases and the V segment lost 5 bases, leaving 11 bases of the junction unmatched. The CDR3 sequence is 16 residues long.

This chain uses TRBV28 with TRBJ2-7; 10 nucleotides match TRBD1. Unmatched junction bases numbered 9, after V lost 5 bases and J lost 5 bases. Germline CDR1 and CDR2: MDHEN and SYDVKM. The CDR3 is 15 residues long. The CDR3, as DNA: TGTGCCAGCAGTCATAACGACAGGGGGCGCGACGAGCAGTACTTC. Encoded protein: CASSHNDRGRDEQYF.

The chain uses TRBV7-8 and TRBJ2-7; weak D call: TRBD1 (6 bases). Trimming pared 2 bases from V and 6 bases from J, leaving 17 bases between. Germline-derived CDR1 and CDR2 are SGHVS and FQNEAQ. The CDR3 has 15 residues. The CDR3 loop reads CASSLISSEGGEQYF. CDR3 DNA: TGTGCCAGCAGCTTAATATCCTCGGAAGGGGGCGAGCAGTACTTC.

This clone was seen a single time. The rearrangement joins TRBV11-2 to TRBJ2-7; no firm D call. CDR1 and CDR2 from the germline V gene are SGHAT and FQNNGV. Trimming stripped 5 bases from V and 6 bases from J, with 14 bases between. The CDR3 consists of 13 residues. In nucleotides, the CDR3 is TGTGCCAGCAGCCCCCGCGCGAGTGGCGAGCAGTACTTC. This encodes CASSPRASGEQYF.